This TCR beta chain came from a study of shared clonotypes between healthy human individuals. Study details: The composition of the donors was two women and three men aged 18 to 49.

The method was immunoSEQ multiplex PCR; TCRdb's version includes in-frame clones alone and lacks a portion of them. The sample consists of over 2,000,000 clones, about 93% of them appearing once. CD45RO negativity and positive selection for CCR7 defined naive CD8 cells, a population that excluded terminally differentiated effector memory CD45RA+ cells. CDR3 size: 14 residues. Germline loops: CDR1 LNHDA, CDR2 SQIVND (reference sequence). The V gene lost 8 bases and the J gene lost 1 base, with 14 bases spanning the gap. The V and J genes are TRBV19 and TRBJ1-2; D remains ambiguous. This receptor was obtained from a man aged 18 to 29 in good health. Some clones in this sample may be carry-over from other donors' samples. The sample comprised naive CD8+ T cells from PBMCs. The CDR3 reads CASGARGINYGYTF. CDR3 coding DNA: TGTGCCAGTGGCGCGAGAGGGATTAACTATGGCTACACCTTC.